Here is one T cell receptor beta chain with its context. TCRdb re-called the 5' RACE reads with MiXCR, one entry per CDR3 protein. The sample consists of 450,000 to 650,000 distinct CDR3 sequences, roughly 21% of them appearing once. The entry originates in a study of T-cell memory formation after mild COVID-19. Trimming pared 1 base from V and 10 bases from J, leaving 11 bases between. From germline, CDR1 is SEHNR and CDR2 FQNEAQ (reference sequence). The CDR3 covers 14 residues. The source is an adult woman who had mild COVID-19 (a few samples of this study predate the infection). Cell type and time point are not known. The gene calls are TRBV7-9 and TRBJ1-6; no definite D call. Sequencing used PBMCs or a T cell subset sorted from them (not recorded which). Here the CDR3 reads CASSLGSTGSPLHF. The CDR3 DNA is TGTGCCAGCAGCTTAGGAAGTACCGGGTCACCCCTCCACTTT.